A single sample is the source of the 19 T cell receptor beta chains below, sequenced in a study of control samples from healthy donors and cancer patients. The table came from immunoSEQ multiplex PCR; TCRdb's copy has only in-frame clones and leaves some out. The repertoire holds about 98,000 clones, with roughly three quarters as singletons. Input material: blood. Receptors were obtained from a woman in her thirties in good health.

In DNA form, the CDR3 reads TGTGCCAGCAGTTACTCGAAAAGGACAACGAACACCGGGGAGCTGTTTTTT. Translating it yields CASSYSKRTTNTGELFF. The V gene is TRBV6-2 or TRBV6-3, the J gene TRBJ2-2; D possibly corresponds to TRBD1 (5 bases). The CDR3 contains 17 residues. Per germline, CDR1 MNHEY and CDR2 SVGEGT. The ends were cut back, 0 bases at V and 0 bases at J, with 11 bases in the middle.

Here the CDR3 reads CATSDSLGGRASSTDTQYF. For the CDR3, the DNA is TGTGCCACCAGTGATTCCCTAGGGGGACGTGCATCTAGCACAGATACGCAGTATTTT. This chain uses TRBV24-1 with TRBJ2-3, with D maybe TRBD1 (6 bases). Germline values: CDR1 KGHDR, CDR2 SFDVKD. CDR3 length equals 19 residues. V lost 2 bases and J lost 0, with 20 bases in between.

V gene TRBV18 combines with J gene TRBJ1-4, with 9 bases matching TRBD1. CDR3 length: 18 residues. Losses at the gene ends were 4 bases for V and 3 bases for J; bases not matched to a gene: 12. CDR1 and CDR2 (germline): KGHSH, LQKENI. In DNA, the CDR3 is TGTGCCAGCTCACAGGCCGGGACAGGGAGTTTTGCTAATGAAAAACTGTTTTTT. Protein sequence: CASSQAGTGSFANEKLFF.

For the CDR3, the DNA is TGCGCCAGCAGCTTGGCCGCACAGCGAAACAGCTCAACTAATGAAAAACTGTTTTTT. It yields the protein CASSLAAQRNSSTNEKLFF. The genes are TRBV5-1 and TRBJ1-4; D uncertain. The CDR3 runs to 19 residues. Trimming pared 0 bases from V and 0 bases from J, leaving 18 bases between. Germline assignment: CDR1 SGHRS and CDR2 YFSETQ.

The chain has TRBV4-2 and TRBJ2-5; weak D call: TRBD2 (7 bases). CDR3 length: 17 amino acids. The V end lost 2 bases, the J end lost 2 bases, and 18 bases lay between the germline ends. Germline V CDR1 and CDR2: LGHNA, YNFKEQ. CDR3 protein: CASSQPEGGGRQETQYF. The CDR3 DNA sequence: TGTGCCAGCAGCCAACCAGAAGGGGGGGGAAGGCAAGAGACCCAGTACTTC.

The chain recombines TRBV6-4 with TRBJ2-3; D ambiguous. The CDR3 runs to 15 residues. From germline, CDR1 is MRHNA and CDR2 SNTAGT. Deletions cut 0 bases from V and 2 bases from J, with 9 bases between. The CDR3 here is CASSDSIGYTDTQYF. CDR3 sequence (DNA): TGTGCCAGCAGTGACTCGATAGGGTACACAGATACGCAGTATTTT.

V gene TRBV6-5 combines with J gene TRBJ2-7; D remains ambiguous. There are 12 residues in the CDR3. Per germline, CDR1 MNHEY and CDR2 SVGAGI. Trimming took off 6 bases at V and 1 base at J, with 7 bases between the two ends. CDR3 nucleotides: TGTGCCAGCAGGCACGGTTCCTACGAGCAGTACTTC. Its translation: CASRHGSYEQYF.

The rearrangement uses TRBV12-5 and TRBJ1-1; D is perhaps TRBD1 (6 bases). Germline CDR1 is LGHNT and CDR2 is FRNRAP. The CDR3 is made up of 14 amino acids. V dropped 0 bases and J dropped 4 bases, with 9 bases sitting between them. DNA of the CDR3: TGTGCTAGTGGTTTGGTACGAGGGGGCACTGAAGCTTTCTTT. Its translation: CASGLVRGGTEAFF.

V usage is TRBV19 and J usage is TRBJ1-4; perhaps TRBD1 as D (5 bases). V shed 4 bases and J shed 11 bases, with 17 bases lying between them. CDR1 LNHDA and CDR2 SQIVND come from the germline V gene (reference sequence). This CDR3 spans 14 amino acids. CDR3 in amino acids: CASSNSLDWGKLFF. CDR3 nucleotides: TGTGCCAGTAGTAACTCACTGGACTGGGGGAAACTGTTTTTT.

This chain uses TRBV6-5 with TRBJ1-1, with D uncertain. Germline values: CDR1 MNHEY, CDR2 SVGAGI. Trimming removed 11 bases from V and 1 base from J, with 17 bases in between. The CDR3 is 14 amino acids. The chain's CDR3 is CAASLLGANTEAFF. CDR3 nucleotides: TGTGCCGCTTCCTTGTTAGGAGCGAACACTGAAGCTTTCTTT.

This clone showed up just a few times. The gene calls are TRBV7-9 and TRBJ1-5; D is perhaps TRBD1 (5 bases). Germline V gene data show CDR1 as SEHNR and CDR2 as FQNEAQ (reference sequence). Trimming shortened V by 5 bases and J by 5 bases, and 10 bases separated the two germline ends. The length of the CDR3 is 13 residues. The CDR3 spells CASSPSGHQPQHF. The CDR3 DNA sequence: TGTGCCAGCAGCCCCTCAGGGCATCAGCCCCAGCATTTT. Based on the CDR3 plus reference TRBV7-9 and TRBJ1-5, the full variable domain is DTGVSQNPRHKITKRGQNVTFRCDPISEHNRLYWYRQTLGQGPEFLTYFQNEAQLEKSRLLSDRFSAERPKGSFSTLEIQRTEQGDSAMYLCASSPSGHQPQHFGDGTRLSIL.

This chain uses TRBV25-1 with TRBJ1-2; 7 bases are shared with TRBD1. The junction had 5 bases not matched to a gene; V was cut back by 0 bases and J by 7 bases. The CDR3 is 14 residues long. Germline values: CDR1 MGHDK, CDR2 SYGVNS. In DNA form, the CDR3 reads TGTGCCAGCAGTGAATACAGGGGGGCGGGTGGCTACACCTTC. Protein sequence: CASSEYRGAGGYTF.

This chain's CDR3 is CASSLVGGYGYTF. CDR3 sequence (DNA): TGTGCCAGCAGCTTGGTCGGGGGTTATGGCTACACCTTC. This chain links TRBV5-4 with TRBJ1-2, with D tentatively TRBD1 (5 bases). The V gene's germline CDR1 is SGHNT and CDR2 YYREEE (reference sequence). The CDR3 runs to 13 residues. V was pared by 0 bases and J by 5 bases, with 8 bases between.

This chain uses TRBV7-2 with TRBJ2-4, with D perhaps TRBD2 (6 bases). The length of the CDR3 is 14 residues. V was shortened by 1 base and J by 9 bases, with 13 bases between the two germline ends. The germline gives CDR1 SGHTA, CDR2 FQGNSA. The CDR3 protein is CASSLGGASAIQYF. In DNA form, the CDR3 reads TGTGCCAGCAGCTTAGGCGGGGCTAGTGCCATTCAGTACTTC.

This clone was recorded once. This chain's CDR3 is CASSQDPAGGRDEQFF. CDR3 bases: TGTGCCAGCAGCCAAGATCCGGCGGGGGGGCGCGATGAGCAGTTCTTC. The rearrangement joins TRBV3-1 (or the pseudogene TRBV3-2) to TRBJ2-1, with 9 bases fitting TRBD2. V lost 0 bases to trimming and J lost 8 bases; unmatched junction nucleotides: 8. Looked up from germline, CDR1 is LGHDT and CDR2 is YNNKEL (reference sequence). The CDR3 is 16 residues long.

This sequence joins TRBV9 and TRBJ2-7; D is possibly TRBD1 or TRBD2 (5 bases each). V lost 0 bases and J lost 0, with 10 bases in between. The CDR3 contains 15 residues. Germline-derived CDR1 and CDR2 are SGDLS and YYNGEE. Here the CDR3 reads CASSVGSGSSYEQYF. The CDR3 DNA is TGTGCCAGCAGCGTAGGTTCAGGGAGCTCCTACGAGCAGTACTTC.

The gene calls are TRBV2 and TRBJ2-5; D might be TRBD1 (5 bases). The CDR3 extends over 15 amino acids. Germline V gene lookup returns CDR1 SNHLY and CDR2 FYNNEI. V lost 6 bases, J lost 2 bases, and 16 bases lay in between. The chain's CDR3 is CASRALRQRQETQYF. The CDR3 nucleotides read TGTGCCAGCAGGGCTTTGCGACAGCGACAAGAGACCCAGTACTTC.

This chain links TRBV19 with TRBJ1-2; D remains unclear. The CDR3 spans 13 residues. V was clipped by 5 bases and J by 6 bases, with 13 bases between them. CDR1 is LNHDA, CDR2 SQIVND, per germline (reference sequence). CDR3 nucleotide sequence: TGTGCCAGTAGTCGGTCAGTGGGGAATGGCTACACCTTC. Protein: CASSRSVGNGYTF. The variable domain in full, with the rest retrieved from reference TRBV19 and TRBJ1-2, is DGGITQSPKYLFRKEGQNVTLSCEQNLNHDAMYWYRQDPGQGLRLIYYSQIVNDFQKGDIAEGYSVSREKKESFPLTVTSAQKNPTAFYLCASSRSVGNGYTFGSGTRLTVV.

The rearrangement joins TRBV28 to TRBJ1-6; weak D call: TRBD1 (5 bases). Trimming took 7 bases from V and 10 from J, leaving 17 bases between them. The germline V gene has CDR1 MDHEN and CDR2 SYDVKM. The CDR3 is 14 residues long. The CDR3 DNA sequence: TGTGCCAGCACCCCGGGGGGGGTTAACTCACCCCTCCACTTT. This sequence encodes CASTPGGVNSPLHF.